The TCR beta chain under discussion was sequenced for a study of T cells expressing NK-cell markers. Study at large: Investigators obtained TCR beta repertoires from sorted CD3+CD56+NKG2C+, CD3+CD56+NKG2C- and CD3+CD56-NKG2C+ T cells.

Concerning this clonotype: Its matching antigen is unknown.

TCRdb reprocessed the 5' RACE reads and stores each CDR3 protein as one record, lacking DNA. The listing contains more than 250,000 distinct CDR3 sequences. The CDR3 has 18 residues. Germline V gene sequence: CDR1 SGHVS, CDR2 FQNEAQ. Overall study results and limits: Whether expanded NKG2C+ T cell clones recognized HCMV stayed uncertain.

The clonotype comes from a man younger than 30 in good health. The chain employs TRBV7-8 and TRBJ2-1; TCRdb calls TRBD2, which cannot be checked without DNA. Sequenced sample: blood T cells: a sorted CD56 or NKG2C T cell subset, CD4+ or CD8+ T cells, or bulk PBMC T cells (not recorded which). This CDR3 is CASSYRTSGIRSYNEQFF.